The sequence of this T cell receptor (beta chain) was determined in a study of identical twins. Germline V lookup: CDR1 MNHEY, CDR2 SVGEGT. V lost 5 bases, J lost 4 bases, and 13 bases stayed unmatched. This CDR3 comprises 16 residues. Study observations and caveats: Cross-sectional statistical analysis was relied on for the conclusions, without the same donors being followed. Cord blood beta clonotypes that were abundant carried fewer insertions, and memory repertoires showed no such trend.

TCRdb redid the calling of the 5' RACE reads with MiXCR, one entry per CDR3 protein. The data hold 700,000 or so distinct CDR3 sequences, with 8.6% observed a single time. On this clonotype: Its antigen remains unknown.

These data also formed part of another study, on yellow fever vaccine responses in identical twins.

The rearrangement joins TRBV6-2 or TRBV6-3 to TRBJ2-7; 8 positions agree with TRBD2. The TCR originated in a woman aged 18-30 years in good health. Sequenced sample: PBMCs. CDR3 sequence reads: CASSARGGRPTYEQYF. The CDR3 region has the DNA TGTGCCAGCAGTGCACGCGGGGGGCGCCCCACTTACGAGCAGTACTTC.